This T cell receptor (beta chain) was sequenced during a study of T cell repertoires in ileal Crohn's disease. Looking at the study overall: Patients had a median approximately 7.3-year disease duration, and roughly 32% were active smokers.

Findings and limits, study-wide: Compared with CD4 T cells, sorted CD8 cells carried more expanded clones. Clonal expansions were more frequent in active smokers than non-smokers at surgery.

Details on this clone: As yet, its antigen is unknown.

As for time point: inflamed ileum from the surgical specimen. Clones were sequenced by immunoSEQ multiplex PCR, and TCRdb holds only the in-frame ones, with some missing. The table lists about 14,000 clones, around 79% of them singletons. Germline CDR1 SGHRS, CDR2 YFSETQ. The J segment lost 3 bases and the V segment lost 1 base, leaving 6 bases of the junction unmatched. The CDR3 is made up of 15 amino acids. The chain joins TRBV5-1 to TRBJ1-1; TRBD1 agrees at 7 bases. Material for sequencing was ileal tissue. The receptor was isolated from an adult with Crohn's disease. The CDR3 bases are TGCGCCAGCAGCTTGTGGTCAGGGGGGGACACTGAAGCTTTCTTT. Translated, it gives CASSLWSGGDTEAFF. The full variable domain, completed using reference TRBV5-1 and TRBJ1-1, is KAGVTQTPRYLIKTRGQQVTLSCSPISGHRSVSWYQQTPGQGLQFLFEYFSETQRNKGNFPGRFSGRQFSNSRSEMNVSTLELGDSALYLCASSLWSGGDTEAFFGQGTRLTVV.